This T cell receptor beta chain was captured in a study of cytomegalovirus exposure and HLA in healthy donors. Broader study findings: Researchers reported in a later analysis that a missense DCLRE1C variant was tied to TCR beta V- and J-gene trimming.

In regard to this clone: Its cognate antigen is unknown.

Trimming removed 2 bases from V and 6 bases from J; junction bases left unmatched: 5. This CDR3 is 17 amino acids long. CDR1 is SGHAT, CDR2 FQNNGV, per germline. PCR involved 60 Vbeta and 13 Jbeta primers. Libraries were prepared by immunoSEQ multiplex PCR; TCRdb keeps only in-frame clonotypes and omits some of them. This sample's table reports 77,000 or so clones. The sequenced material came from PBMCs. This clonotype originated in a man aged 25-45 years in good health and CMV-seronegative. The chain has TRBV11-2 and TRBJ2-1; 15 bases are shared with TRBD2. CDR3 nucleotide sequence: TGTGCCAGCAGCTTAACCCTGGGACTAGCGGGGGGCAATGAGCAGTTCTTC. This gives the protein CASSLTLGLAGGNEQFF.